The TCR beta chain described here comes from a study of T cell changes during pregnancy in multiple sclerosis. This table comes from immunoSEQ multiplex PCR, and its TCRdb copy is limited to in-frame clones, with some not included. The data show more than 65,000 clones, roughly 90% seen once. Trimming pared 3 bases from V and 3 bases from J, leaving 6 bases between. The CDR3 covers 13 residues. The germline V gene has CDR1 ENHRY and CDR2 SYGVKD. V gene TRBV10-3 combines with J gene TRBJ1-5; a possible D gene is TRBD1 (5 bases). The starting material was peripheral blood, obtained in the first trimester of pregnancy. This TCR was recovered from a female donor with multiple sclerosis, enrolled in a pregnancy study. Written as DNA, the CDR3 is TGTGCCATCAGTGACAGGGTCAATCAGCCCCAGCATTTT. Its protein is CAISDRVNQPQHF.